The 25 T cell receptor beta chains given below trace back to one sample, sequenced in a study of T cells of healthy individuals. TCRdb independently ran MiXCR on the 5' RACE reads; one entry per CDR3 protein. The repertoire has approximately 100,000 distinct CDR3 sequences, approximately 15% of them found once; the top ten carry roughly 6.1%. Every receptor here comes from a human donor in good health.

The genes are TRBV20-1 and TRBJ2-5; no clear D. Trimming removed 5 bases at V and 4 bases at J, with 8 bases between. Germline CDR1 reads DFQATT; CDR2 reads SNEGSKA (reference sequence). This CDR3 is built from 11 residues. CDR3 amino acids: CSALARETQYF. The CDR3 nucleotides read TGCAGTGCTTTGGCCCGAGAGACCCAGTACTTC.

The rearrangement links TRBV29-1 to TRBJ2-2, with D unclear. CDR1 is SQVTM, CDR2 ANQGSEA, per germline. V lost 7 bases, J lost 3 bases, and 6 bases lay in between. The CDR3 sequence is 11 residues long. In nucleotides, the CDR3 is TGCAGCGGTAGGGACACCGGGGAGCTGTTTTTT. Its translation: CSGRDTGELFF.

This clonotype has a handful of counts. The V and J genes are TRBV7-6 and TRBJ1-6, with 8 bases lining up with TRBD1. V gave up 5 bases and J gave up 7 bases; unmatched junction bases: 13. The CDR3 consists of 17 residues. From germline, CDR1 is SGHVS and CDR2 FNYEAQ. The CDR3 reads CASSRGNTRGLNSPLHF. CDR3 in DNA: TGTGCCAGCAGCAGGGGGAATACCAGGGGGCTGAATTCACCCCTCCACTTT.

This clonotype was seen more than once but under ten times. The chain couples TRBV29-1 to TRBJ2-1; 13 positions match TRBD2. Germline CDR1 is SQVTM and CDR2 is ANQGSEA. The ends lost 6 bases at V and 6 bases at J; junction bases unmatched: 2. The CDR3 length is 13 residues. The CDR3 reads CSVLAGGGNEQFF. DNA of the CDR3: TGCAGCGTACTAGCGGGAGGGGGCAATGAGCAGTTCTTC.

Here the CDR3 reads CASSQPRGPEQFF. CDR3 sequence (DNA): TGTGCCAGCAGTCAGCCTCGTGGCCCTGAGCAGTTCTTC. V usage is TRBV12-3 or TRBV12-4 and J usage is TRBJ2-1; no clear D. Trimming pared 5 bases from V and 9 bases from J, leaving 14 bases between. This CDR3 spans 13 amino acids.

The rearrangement links TRBV19 to TRBJ2-1, with 7 bases lining up with TRBD1. V lost 4 bases and J lost 2; bases outside the gene matches: 5. The CDR3 covers 15 residues. Per the germline V gene, CDR1 is LNHDA and CDR2 is SQIVND (reference sequence). In DNA, the CDR3 is TGTGCCAGTAGTACTAGACAGGGACCCTACAATGAGCAGTTCTTC. It yields the protein CASSTRQGPYNEQFF.

In this sample, this clonotype turned up many times. This chain joins TRBV7-2 and TRBJ1-6; TRBD1 matches 9 bases. Trimming removed 5 bases from V and 0 bases from J; junction bases left unmatched: 8. The CDR3 spans 18 residues. Per germline, CDR1 SGHTA and CDR2 FQGNSA. The CDR3 DNA is TGTGCCAGCAGCCCCCGGGACAGGGCCAGCTCCTATAATTCACCCCTCCACTTT. Amino acid sequence: CASSPRDRASSYNSPLHF.

Worth noting for this clonotype: The junction departs from the called germline gene at one end, perhaps through a read error. This chain connects TRBV3-1 to TRBJ2-5; D is perhaps TRBD1 (6 bases). Germline CDR1 is LGHDT and CDR2 is YNNKEL (reference sequence). The CDR3 runs to 14 residues. The CDR3: CASSPQGSGEIQYF. The CDR3 region has the DNA TGTGCCAGCAGCCCACAGGGAAGTGGGGAGATCCAGTACTTC.

In this sample, this clonotype turned up many times. The rearrangement joins TRBV29-1 to TRBJ1-5, with D hard to call. The CDR3 is made up of 13 amino acids. V lost 6 bases to trimming and J lost 4 bases, with 13 bases between them. Germline CDR1 is SQVTM and CDR2 is ANQGSEA. CDR3 bases: TGCAGCGTCGGTTCCGGAGGAAATCAGCCCCAGCATTTT. Its translation: CSVGSGGNQPQHF.

The sample holds many counts of this clonotype. The chain recombines TRBV4-1 with TRBJ2-5; D possibly corresponds to TRBD2 (5 bases). The CDR3 contains 15 residues. The germline CDR1 and CDR2 sequences are MGHRA and YSYEKL. Deletions cut 0 bases from V and 5 bases from J, with 13 bases between. CDR3 sequence reads: CASSQDPGRLETQYF. DNA of the CDR3: TGCGCCAGCAGCCAAGATCCGGGAAGATTGGAGACCCAGTACTTC.

The genes are TRBV7-9 and TRBJ2-1; TRBD1 might be the D (5 bases). This CDR3 is built from 11 residues. V shed 5 bases and J shed 12 bases, with 11 bases lying between them. Germline V lookup: CDR1 SEHNR, CDR2 FQNEAQ (reference sequence). The chain's CDR3 is CASSGQGGQFF. The CDR3 DNA follows: TGTGCCAGCAGCGGTCAGGGTGGGCAGTTCTTC.

This clonotype was detected a few times. The chain has TRBV4-1 and TRBJ1-5, with no clear D. The V gene lost 1 base and the J gene lost 4 bases, with 11 bases spanning the gap. The CDR3 spans 15 residues. From germline, CDR1 is MGHRA and CDR2 YSYEKL. CDR3 loop: CASSQGGSGNQPQHF. Written as DNA, the CDR3 is TGCGCCAGCAGCCAAGGAGGTTCGGGAAATCAGCCCCAGCATTTT.

The chain employs TRBV19 and TRBJ2-1; D call uncertain. The CDR3 totals 13 residues. The V gene's germline CDR1 is LNHDA and CDR2 SQIVND (reference sequence). The V gene lost 3 bases and the J gene lost 6 bases, with 9 bases spanning the gap. The CDR3 region has the DNA TGTGCCAGTAGTATGGTCCCGCCCAATGAGCAGTTCTTC. Translated: CASSMVPPNEQFF.

The chain recombines TRBV28 with TRBJ1-5; D not resolved. The CDR3 covers 16 residues. In germline, CDR1 is MDHEN, CDR2 SYDVKM. Trimming removed 5 bases at V and 2 bases at J, with 16 bases between. The CDR3 is CASSPQWAGGNQPQHF. For the CDR3, the DNA is TGTGCCAGCAGTCCCCAGTGGGCAGGAGGCAATCAGCCCCAGCATTTT.

The genes are TRBV6-5 and TRBJ2-7; 7 nucleotides agree with TRBD1. The V and J ends lost 4 bases and 6 bases, in that order; junction bases with no gene match: 21. Per germline, CDR1 MNHEY and CDR2 SVGAGI. The CDR3 covers 18 residues. Here the CDR3 reads CASSSDRVLQNRSPEQYF. In nucleotides, the CDR3 is TGTGCCAGCAGTTCCGACAGGGTTCTACAAAATAGGTCACCCGAGCAGTACTTC.

This rearrangement joins TRBV19 to TRBJ2-2; D may match TRBD1 or TRBD2 (6 bases each). The CDR3 is made up of 17 amino acids. V was trimmed by 3 bases and J by 2 bases, leaving 16 bases between them. The germline gives CDR1 LNHDA, CDR2 SQIVND (reference sequence). The CDR3 region has the DNA TGTGCCAGTAGTATTCTTTTCGGGGGCCAAAACACCGGGGAGCTGTTTTTT. Protein sequence: CASSILFGGQNTGELFF.

This clonotype was counted a few times. The chain has TRBV10-3 and TRBJ2-1; TRBD2 matches at 9 bases. Germline-derived CDR1 and CDR2 are ENHRY and SYGVKD. The CDR3 loop spans 17 amino acids. Germline trimming cut 2 bases from V and 4 bases from J; bases unmatched to any gene: 9. The CDR3 region is CAISEGLAGSIYNEQFF. The CDR3, as DNA: TGTGCCATCAGTGAGGGGCTAGCGGGGTCCATATACAATGAGCAGTTCTTC.

In this sample, this clonotype turned up many times. The rearrangement links TRBV5-6 to TRBJ2-1; D is unclear. The V end was cut by 6 bases, the J end by 9 bases, with 25 bases between. CDR1 SGHDT and CDR2 YYEEEE come from the germline V gene. The CDR3 spans 16 residues. CDR3 sequence: CASNVVDLGGRGEQFF. Written as DNA, the CDR3 is TGTGCCAGCAACGTGGTGGACCTAGGCGGTCGTGGTGAGCAGTTCTTC.

This clonotype has just a few counts. V and J are TRBV27 and TRBJ2-1; 9 positions agree with TRBD2. The CDR3 loop spans 15 amino acids. Looked up from germline, CDR1 is MNHEY and CDR2 is SMNVEV (reference sequence). Trimming cost V 9 bases and J 2 bases; bases outside gene matches: 8. As DNA, the CDR3 is TGTGCCAGGGCGAGGGCTAGCGGGACCTACAATGAGCAGTTCTTC. Its protein is CARARASGTYNEQFF.

The rearrangement links TRBV20-1 to TRBJ1-5; 8 nucleotides match TRBD1. Germline lookup yields CDR1 DFQATT and CDR2 SNEGSKA (reference sequence). V shed 1 base and J 4 bases; nucleotides not matched to a gene: 3. The CDR3 totals 14 residues. This CDR3 reads CSARGDRRNQPQHF. DNA for the CDR3: TGCAGTGCTAGAGGGGACAGGCGGAATCAGCCCCAGCATTTT.

The V gene is TRBV5-1, the J gene TRBJ2-3, with 8 nucleotides matching TRBD2. Germline V CDR1 and CDR2: SGHRS, YFSETQ. The CDR3 consists of 15 residues. V trimming: 3 bases; J trimming: 0 bases; junction bases outside the gene matches: 3. The DNA of the CDR3 is TGCGCCAGCAGCTCGGGAGGGGGAAGCACAGATACGCAGTATTTT. Translated, it gives CASSSGGGSTDTQYF. Full variable domain (missing parts from reference TRBV5-1 and TRBJ2-3): KAGVTQTPRYLIKTRGQQVTLSCSPISGHRSVSWYQQTPGQGLQFLFEYFSETQRNKGNFPGRFSGRQFSNSRSEMNVSTLELGDSALYLCASSSGGGSTDTQYFGPGTRLTVL.

This clonotype was recorded at least ten times. This rearrangement joins TRBV2 to TRBJ1-5; 10 bases are a match to TRBD1. Germline V gene data show CDR1 as SNHLY and CDR2 as FYNNEI. With V trimmed by 6 bases and J by 7 bases, 12 bases remained unmatched. The CDR3 consists of 16 residues. CDR3 in DNA: TGTGCCAGCAGGAGGGACAGGGGAGTCTCCAGACAGCCCCAGCATTTT. Translation gives CASRRDRGVSRQPQHF.

By frequency in the sample, this clonotype is medium-sized. The CDR3 loop is CAISESKGRLSNQPQHF. The CDR3 nucleotides are TGTGCCATCAGTGAGTCGAAGGGACGGCTTAGCAATCAGCCCCAGCATTTT. This chain uses TRBV10-3 with TRBJ1-5; D is possibly TRBD1 (5 bases). The CDR3 runs to 17 residues. Deletions cut 0 bases from V and 0 bases from J, with 12 bases between. Germline lookup yields CDR1 ENHRY and CDR2 SYGVKD.

This clonotype was recorded many times. The chain combines TRBV12-3 or TRBV12-4 with TRBJ2-6; no clear D. The CDR3 loop spans 15 amino acids. The V end lost 2 bases, the J end lost 1 base, and 6 bases lay between the germline ends. The CDR3 region is CASSLWSSGANVLTF. The CDR3 DNA sequence: TGTGCCAGCAGTTTATGGAGTTCTGGGGCCAACGTCCTGACTTTC.

This clonotype was counted between two and nine times. The chain recombines TRBV12-5 with TRBJ1-5; D gene unclear. CDR1 is LGHNT, CDR2 FRNRAP, per germline. This CDR3 has 8 residues. CDR3 coding DNA: TGTGCGAATCAGCCCCAGCATTTT. Amino acids: CANQPQHF. Variable domain in full (rest from reference TRBV12-5 and TRBJ1-5): DARVTQTPRHKVTEMGQEVTMRCQPILGHNTVFWYRQTMMQGLELLAYFRNRAPLDDSGMPKDRFSAEMPDATLATLKIQPSEPRDSAVYFCANQPQHFGDGTRLSIL.